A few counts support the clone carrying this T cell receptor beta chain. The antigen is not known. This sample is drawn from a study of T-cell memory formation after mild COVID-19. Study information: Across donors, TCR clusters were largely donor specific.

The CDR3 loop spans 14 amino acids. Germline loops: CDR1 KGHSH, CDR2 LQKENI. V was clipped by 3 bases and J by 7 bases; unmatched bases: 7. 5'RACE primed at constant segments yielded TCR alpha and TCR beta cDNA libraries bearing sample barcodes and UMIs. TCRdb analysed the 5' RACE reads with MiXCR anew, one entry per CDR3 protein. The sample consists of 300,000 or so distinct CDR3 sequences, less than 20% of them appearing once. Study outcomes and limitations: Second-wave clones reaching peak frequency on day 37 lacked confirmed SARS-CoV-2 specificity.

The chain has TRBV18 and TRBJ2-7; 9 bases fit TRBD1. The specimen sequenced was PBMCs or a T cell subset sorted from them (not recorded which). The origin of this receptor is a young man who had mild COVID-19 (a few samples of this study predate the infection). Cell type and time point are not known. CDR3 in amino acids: CASSPDRGSREQYV. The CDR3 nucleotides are TGTGCCAGCTCACCGGACAGGGGATCCAGGGAGCAGTACGTC.